This T cell receptor (beta chain) appears in the sequencing data of a study of Tregs in tolerant kidney transplant recipients. V dropped 6 bases and J dropped 6; count of bases not matched to a gene: 15. Germline V gene data show CDR1 as MNHNY and CDR2 as SVGAGI (reference sequence). The CDR3 covers 16 residues. Assay used: immunoSEQ multiplex PCR; TCRdb lists only in-frame clones, some missing. The sample carries tens of thousands of clones, 70% to 90% recorded once. Here the sequenced sample was CD4+ T cells from blood, taken before the transplant. The chain combines TRBV6-6 with TRBJ1-2; 8 positions match TRBD1. This receptor was identified in a human donor who received a combined kidney and bone marrow transplant. The CDR3 bases are TGTGCCAGCAGGCACAGCACACAGGGGGGTCGGAATGGCTACACCTTC. Translation gives CASRHSTQGGRNGYTF.